These T cell receptor beta chains were read from a single sample in a study of T cell responses to AZD1222 COVID-19 vaccine. Assay used: immunoSEQ multiplex PCR; TCRdb lists only in-frame clones, some missing. Of approximately 130,000 clones in the sample, 65% to 90% were seen once. The specimen was peripheral blood, collected 28 days after the second dose of the MenACWY control vaccine. The receptors were gathered from an adult who received the MenACWY meningococcal vaccine as a control. Both conserved end residues are part of each CDR3. A D gene is named only where the DNA matches it firmly. Size is stated for part of the rows, as once, few or many counts, or as a class when the clone is expanded.

D | J | V | size | CDR3 | DNA
. | TRBJ1-3 | TRBV5-8 | . | CASGLLSGNTIYF | TGTGCCAGCGGGCTCCTCTCTGGAAACACCATATATTTT
TRBD1 | TRBJ1-1 | TRBV9 | . | CASSSAGTVNTEAFF | TGTGCCAGCAGCTCAGCCGGGACAGTGAACACTGAAGCTTTCTTT
. | TRBJ2-1 | TRBV20-1 | . | CSAPRGNEQFF | TGCAGTGCTCCGAGGGGCAATGAGCAGTTCTTC
. | TRBJ1-1 | TRBV5-1 | . | CASSLADRWVNTEAFF | TGCGCCAGCAGCTTGGCCGACCGATGGGTGAACACTGAAGCTTTCTTT
TRBD1 | TRBJ2-7 | TRBV4-2 | . | CASSQVGQGYEQYF | TGTGCCAGCAGCCAAGTTGGACAGGGCTACGAGCAGTACTTC
. | TRBJ2-1 | TRBV29-1 | . | CSVGRPSSYNEQFF | TGCAGCGTTGGCCGCCCTAGCTCCTACAATGAGCAGTTCTTC
. | TRBJ1-3 | TRBV5-1 | few | CASSLGSGNTIYF | TGCGCCAGCAGCTTGGGCTCTGGAAACACCATATATTTT
TRBD1 | TRBJ2-1 | TRBV28 | few | CASYVDRVSYNEQFF | TGTGCCAGCTATGTGGACAGGGTATCCTACAATGAGCAGTTCTTC
. | TRBJ1-5 | TRBV24-1 | . | CATSDSNQPQHF | TGTGCCACCAGTGACTCAAATCAGCCCCAGCATTTT
. | TRBJ1-2 | TRBV20-1 | . | CSARVNYGYTF | TGCAGTGCTAGAGTCAACTATGGCTACACCTTC
. | TRBJ2-1 | TRBV5-1 | once | CASSLVFYEQFF | TGCGCCAGCAGCTTGGTCTTTTATGAGCAGTTCTTC
. | TRBJ1-1 | TRBV6-1 | . | CASSEAVGWNTEAFF | TGTGCCAGCAGTGAAGCAGTCGGATGGAACACTGAAGCTTTCTTT
. | TRBJ1-3 | TRBV12-1 | . | CASSPFRGNTIYF | TGTGCCAGCAGCCCTTTCCGTGGAAACACCATATATTTT
TRBD2 | TRBJ2-7 | TRBV9 | . | CASSPPQKAGFSYEQYF | TGTGCCAGCAGCCCCCCGCAAAAAGCGGGGTTCTCCTACGAGCAGTACTTC
TRBD1 | TRBJ1-5 | TRBV4-1 | . | CASSQASQGAGQPQHF | TGCGCCAGCAGCCAGGCCTCACAGGGGGCAGGTCAGCCCCAGCATTTT
. | TRBJ1-2 | TRBV5-8 | once | CASSLSLGYTF | TGTGCCAGCAGCTTGTCTCTCGGCTACACCTTC
. | TRBJ2-6 | TRBV13 | . | CASSFTVLIPANVLTF | TGTGCCAGCAGCTTCACCGTCCTCATTCCCGCCAACGTCCTGACTTTC
TRBD1 | TRBJ1-2 | TRBV5-5 | . | CASSLDRGIGYTF | TGTGCCAGCAGCTTGGACAGGGGGATTGGCTACACCTTC
. | TRBJ1-6 | TRBV27 | once | CASSFTSTGYNSPLHF | TGTGCCAGCAGTTTTACAAGTACAGGATATAATTCACCCCTCCACTTT
. | TRBJ2-2 | TRBV28 | . | CASSPPRGTNTGELFF | TGTGCCAGCAGTCCCCCCCGCGGCACCAACACCGGGGAGCTGTTTTTT
TRBD1 | TRBJ1-6 | TRBV7-3 | . | CASSLTGPNSPLHF | TGTGCCAGCAGCTTGACAGGGCCCAATTCACCCCTCCACTTT
TRBD1 | TRBJ1-1 | TRBV9 | . | CASSEPRDSMNTEAFF | TGTGCCAGCAGCGAGCCTCGGGACAGCATGAACACTGAAGCTTTCTTT
. | TRBJ1-1 | TRBV2 | few | CASSEGLLNTEAFF | TGTGCCAGCAGTGAAGGGCTACTGAACACTGAAGCTTTCTTT
TRBD1 | TRBJ1-1 | TRBV4-1 | . | CASRKQGANTEAFF | TGCGCCAGCAGGAAACAGGGGGCAAACACTGAAGCTTTCTTT
. | TRBJ2-2 | TRBV3-1/TRBV3-2 | . | CASRRDTGELFF | TGTGCCAGCAGGAGGGACACCGGGGAGCTGTTTTTT
. | TRBJ1-3 | TRBV4-2 | . | CASRKLGAASGNTIYF | TGTGCCAGCAGGAAGCTTGGGGCCGCCTCTGGAAACACCATATATTTT
TRBD2 | TRBJ2-7 | TRBV5-4 | . | CASSLEVAGGDEQYF | TGTGCCAGCAGCTTGGAGGTTGCGGGAGGGGATGAGCAGTACTTC
. | TRBJ1-2 | TRBV27 | . | CASRMGHYGYTF | TGTGCCAGCAGGATGGGGCACTATGGCTACACCTTC
. | TRBJ1-2 | TRBV5-1 | . | CASSRDDPELYGYTF | TGCGCCAGCAGCAGGGACGACCCGGAACTCTATGGCTACACCTTC
TRBD2 | TRBJ2-7 | TRBV15 | . | CATSWGTSGSYEQYF | TGTGCCACCAGCTGGGGGACTAGCGGGTCCTACGAGCAGTACTTC
. | TRBJ2-4 | TRBV3-1/TRBV3-2 | . | CASSQGSAAKNIQYF | TGTGCCAGCAGCCAAGGTTCAGCAGCCAAAAACATTCAGTACTTC
TRBD1 | TRBJ1-3 | TRBV29-1 | . | CSVERDRVRNTIYF | TGCAGCGTCGAACGGGACAGGGTAAGAAACACCATATATTTT
. | TRBJ2-4 | TRBV11-3 | . | CASSTGTNIQYF | TGTGCCAGCAGCACAGGGACAAACATTCAGTACTTC
. | TRBJ2-5 | TRBV2 | . | CASSGGHKQETQYF | TGTGCCAGCAGTGGAGGACATAAACAAGAGACCCAGTACTTC
. | TRBJ2-1 | TRBV7-6 | . | CASSSTRGPNNEQFF | TGTGCCAGCAGCTCAACCCGGGGCCCAAACAATGAGCAGTTCTTC
. | TRBJ1-1 | TRBV5-4 | . | CASSLSRGYTEAFF | TGTGCCAGCAGCTTGAGTAGGGGGTACACTGAAGCTTTCTTT
. | TRBJ1-1 | TRBV10-3 | . | CAIRQVNTEAFF | TGTGCCATCCGTCAGGTGAACACTGAAGCTTTCTTT
TRBD1 | TRBJ1-1 | TRBV18 | . | CASRRGMNTEAFF | TGTGCCAGTCGCAGGGGGATGAACACTGAAGCTTTCTTT
TRBD1 | TRBJ2-2 | TRBV2 | . | CASRRTGDTGELFF | TGTGCCAGCAGGAGGACAGGGGACACCGGGGAGCTGTTTTTT
TRBD1 | TRBJ1-1 | TRBV5-5 | . | CASSKLDRGPEAFF | TGTGCCAGCAGCAAACTAGACAGGGGCCCTGAAGCTTTCTTT
TRBD2 | TRBJ2-4 | TRBV19 | . | CASSMIAGASGWAKNIQYF | TGTGCCAGTAGTATGATAGCGGGGGCCTCGGGGTGGGCCAAAAACATTCAGTACTTC
. | TRBJ2-1 | TRBV3-1/TRBV3-2 | . | CASSYRASWGSHEQFF | TGTGCCAGCAGCTACCGAGCCAGTTGGGGGTCTCATGAGCAGTTCTTC